The 5 T cell receptor beta chains listed next were all sequenced from one sample in a study of CD8 T cells in ankylosing spondylitis. General study points: Seemingly characteristic of ankylosing spondylitis blood was a TCR beta motif consisting of about 8 highly homologous variants.

These receptors' antigens are unknown. One entry per CDR3 protein, called by TCRdb with MiXCR from the 5' RACE reads. Among a few hundred thousand distinct CDR3 sequences listed, 7% to 8% were seen once. The sequenced sample was blood, either unsorted or a sorted T cell fraction (not recorded which). Receptors originate from a male donor with ankylosing spondylitis.

This clonotype showed up many times. The chain couples TRBV4-3 to TRBJ1-2; tentatively, D is TRBD1 (6 bases). The CDR3 is made up of 15 amino acids. V gave up 1 base and J gave up 8 bases, with 17 bases separating them. In germline, CDR1 is LGHNA, CDR2 YSLEER. The DNA of the CDR3 is TGCGCCAGCAGCCAAGCTCGCGGGCAGGGGCACGGCTACACCTTC. It codes for CASSQARGQGHGYTF.

This clonotype has ten or more counts. V is TRBV5-1 and J is TRBJ1-2; no clear D. CDR3 length equals 12 residues. Looked up from germline, CDR1 is SGHRS and CDR2 is YFSETQ. Deletions cut 4 bases from V and 7 bases from J, with 11 bases between. The CDR3 DNA is TGCGCCAGCAGCCGGAAAAGTGGTGGCTACACCTTC. Protein product: CASSRKSGGYTF.

This clonotype was found many times. The chain joins TRBV24-1 to TRBJ2-5; no clear D. Germline V gene lookup returns CDR1 KGHDR and CDR2 SFDVKD. This CDR3 is built from 14 residues. Trimming left V 3 bases short and J 2 bases short, with 9 bases between. This chain's CDR3 is CATSDNKVQETQYF. CDR3 in DNA: TGTGCCACCAGTGATAACAAGGTTCAAGAGACCCAGTACTTC.

The sample holds many counts of this clonotype. The chain is built from TRBV29-1 and TRBJ2-3; D is perhaps TRBD1 or TRBD2 (5 bases each). CDR1 is SQVTM and CDR2 is ANQGSEA in the germline V gene. The CDR3 loop spans 13 amino acids. V was shortened by 1 base and J by 1 base, with 6 bases between the two germline ends. The CDR3 protein is CSVEGDGTDTQYF. The CDR3, as DNA: TGCAGCGTTGAAGGGGACGGCACAGATACGCAGTATTTT.

In this sample, this clonotype turned up many times. V is TRBV7-9 and J is TRBJ2-7; either TRBD1 or TRBD2 may supply D (5 bases each). The CDR3 extends over 13 amino acids. The germline gives CDR1 SEHNR, CDR2 FQNEAQ (reference sequence). V was trimmed by 0 bases and J by 3 bases, leaving 6 bases between them. CDR3: CASSLAGDYEQYF. The CDR3 DNA reads as TGTGCCAGCAGCTTAGCGGGGGACTACGAGCAGTACTTC.